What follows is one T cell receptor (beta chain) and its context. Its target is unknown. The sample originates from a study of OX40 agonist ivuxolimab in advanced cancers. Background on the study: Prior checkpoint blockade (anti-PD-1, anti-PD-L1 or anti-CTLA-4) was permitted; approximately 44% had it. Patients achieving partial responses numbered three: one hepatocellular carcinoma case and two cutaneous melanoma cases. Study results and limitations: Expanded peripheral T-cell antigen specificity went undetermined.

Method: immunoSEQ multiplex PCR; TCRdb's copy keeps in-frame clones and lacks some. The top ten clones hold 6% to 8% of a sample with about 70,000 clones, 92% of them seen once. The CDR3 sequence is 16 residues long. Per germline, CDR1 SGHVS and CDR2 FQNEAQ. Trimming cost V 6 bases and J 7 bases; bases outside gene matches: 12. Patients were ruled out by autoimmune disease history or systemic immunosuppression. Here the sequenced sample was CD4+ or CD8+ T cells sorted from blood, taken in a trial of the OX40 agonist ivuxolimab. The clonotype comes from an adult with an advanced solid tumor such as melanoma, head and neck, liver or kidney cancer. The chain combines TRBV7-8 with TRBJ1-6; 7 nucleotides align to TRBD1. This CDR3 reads CASSPSRRQGNSPLHF. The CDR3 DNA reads TGTGCCAGCAGTCCCTCTCGAAGACAGGGAAATTCACCCCTCCACTTT.